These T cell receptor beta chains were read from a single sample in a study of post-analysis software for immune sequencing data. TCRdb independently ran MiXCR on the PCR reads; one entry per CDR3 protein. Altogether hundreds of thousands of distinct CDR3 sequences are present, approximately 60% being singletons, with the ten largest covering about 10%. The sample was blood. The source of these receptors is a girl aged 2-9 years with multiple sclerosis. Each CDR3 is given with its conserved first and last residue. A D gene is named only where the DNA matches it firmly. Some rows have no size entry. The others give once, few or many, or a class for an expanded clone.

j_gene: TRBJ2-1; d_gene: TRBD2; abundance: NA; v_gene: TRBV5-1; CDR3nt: TGCGCCAGCAGCAAATCGGGGGGGATTGATGAGCAGGTCTTC; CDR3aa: CASSKSGGIDEQVF
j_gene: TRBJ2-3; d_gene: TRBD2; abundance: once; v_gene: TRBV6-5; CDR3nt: TGTGCCAGCAAAAATAGCGGGGGGGCAGATACGCAGTATTTT; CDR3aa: CASKNSGGADTQYF
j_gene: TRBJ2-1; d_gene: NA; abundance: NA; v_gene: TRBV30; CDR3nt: TGTGCCTTGGAGGTGGCAGCAAAGGATGAGCAGTTCTTC; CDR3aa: CALEVAAKDEQFF
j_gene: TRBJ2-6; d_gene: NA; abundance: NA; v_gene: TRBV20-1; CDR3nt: TGCAGTGCTACAGCGGGCTCTGGGGCCAACGTCCTGACTTTC; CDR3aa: CSATAGSGANVLTF
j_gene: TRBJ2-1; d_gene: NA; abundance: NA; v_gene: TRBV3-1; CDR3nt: TGTGCCAGCAGTCTGTTGCGGGGAAGCTCCTACAATGAGCAGTTCTTC; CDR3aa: CASSLLRGSSYNEQFF
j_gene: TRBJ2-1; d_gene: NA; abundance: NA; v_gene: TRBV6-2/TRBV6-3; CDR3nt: TGTGCCAGCAGTTACTTCACCTACAATGAGCAGTTCTTC; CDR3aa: CASSYFTYNEQFF
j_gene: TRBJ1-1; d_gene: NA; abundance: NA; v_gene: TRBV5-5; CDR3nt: TGTGCCAGCAGCTGGGTCGGGGCCGGAGGTGAAGCTTTCTTT; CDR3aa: CASSWVGAGGEAFF
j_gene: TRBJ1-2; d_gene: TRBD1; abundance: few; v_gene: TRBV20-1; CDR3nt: TGCAGTGCCTTCTTGACAGGGACAGATGGCTACACCTTC; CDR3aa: CSAFLTGTDGYTF
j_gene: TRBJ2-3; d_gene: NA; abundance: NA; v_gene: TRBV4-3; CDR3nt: TGCGTCAGCAGCCAACTAGCCGACCTAGGGGATACGCAGTATTTT; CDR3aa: CVSSQLADLGDTQYF
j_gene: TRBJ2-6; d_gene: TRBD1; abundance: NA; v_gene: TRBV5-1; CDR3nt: TGCGCCAGCAGCCCGCAGGGGGCGCCTACTGGGGCCAACGTCCTGACTTTC; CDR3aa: CASSPQGAPTGANVLTF
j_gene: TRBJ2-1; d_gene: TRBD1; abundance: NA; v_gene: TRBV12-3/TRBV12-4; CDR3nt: TGTGCCAGTAGTTTGCCAGAGGGGGCAAGGTTCTTC; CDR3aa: CASSLPEGARFF
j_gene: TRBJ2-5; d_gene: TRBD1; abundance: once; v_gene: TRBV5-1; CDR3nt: TGCGCCAGCAGCGGGGACAGGGTTCGAGAGACCCAGTACTTC; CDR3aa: CASSGDRVRETQYF
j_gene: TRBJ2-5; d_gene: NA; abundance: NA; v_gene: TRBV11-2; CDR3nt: TGTGCCAGCAGCTTAGTTGCATGGGGGGCAGGAGAGACCCAGTACTTC; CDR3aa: CASSLVAWGAGETQYF
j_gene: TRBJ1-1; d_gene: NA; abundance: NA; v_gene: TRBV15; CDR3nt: TGTGCCACCAGCAGAGGGGCCACTGAAGCTTTCTTT; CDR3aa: CATSRGATEAFF
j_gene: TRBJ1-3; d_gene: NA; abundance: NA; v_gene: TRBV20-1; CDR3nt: TGCAGTGCTAGTAGAGGGTCCTCTGGAAACACCAGATATTTT; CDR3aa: CSASRGSSGNTRYF
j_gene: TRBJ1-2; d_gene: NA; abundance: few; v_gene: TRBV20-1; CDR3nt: TGCAGTGCTAGATTTTGGGACCGTAACTATGGCTACACCTTC; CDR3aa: CSARFWDRNYGYTF
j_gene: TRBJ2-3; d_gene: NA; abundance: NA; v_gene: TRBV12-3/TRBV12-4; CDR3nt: TGTGCCAGCAGTTCGATTATCGCAGACTCCACAGATACGCAGTATTTT; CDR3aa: CASSSIIADSTDTQYF
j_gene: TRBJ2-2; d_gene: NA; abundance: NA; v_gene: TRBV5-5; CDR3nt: TGTGCCAGCAGCTTGAGGGGAGGACAGAACACCGGGGAGCTGTTTTTT; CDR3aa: CASSLRGGQNTGELFF
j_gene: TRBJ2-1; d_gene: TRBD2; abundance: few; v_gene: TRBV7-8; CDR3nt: TGTGCCAGCAGCGCCGCCGGACTAGCGGGCTACAATGAGCAGTTCTTC; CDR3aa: CASSAAGLAGYNEQFF
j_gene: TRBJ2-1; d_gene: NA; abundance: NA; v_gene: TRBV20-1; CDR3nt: TGCAGTGCTAGAGAGCGGGACACTTACAATGAGCAGTTCTTC; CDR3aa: CSARERDTYNEQFF
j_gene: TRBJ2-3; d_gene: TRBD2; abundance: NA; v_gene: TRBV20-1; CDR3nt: TGCAGTGCTAGAAACGGAGCGGGAGATTCCCCTTCGAGTACGCAGTATTTT; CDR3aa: CSARNGAGDSPSSTQYF
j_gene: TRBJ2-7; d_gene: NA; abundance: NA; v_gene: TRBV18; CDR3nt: TGTGCCAGCTCACAAGCGGCAGGAAACGACTACGAGCAGTACTTC; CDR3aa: CASSQAAGNDYEQYF
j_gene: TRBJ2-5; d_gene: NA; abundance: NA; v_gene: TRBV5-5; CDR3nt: TGTGCCAGTGGGCGGAGGGGATTCGGTCAGGAGACCCAGTACTTC; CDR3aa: CASGRRGFGQETQYF
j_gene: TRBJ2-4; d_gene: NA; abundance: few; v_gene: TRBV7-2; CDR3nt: TGTGCCAGCAGCTCCAGTGTCATTCAGTACTTC; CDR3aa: CASSSSVIQYF
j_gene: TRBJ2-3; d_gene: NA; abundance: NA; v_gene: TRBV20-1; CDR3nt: TGCAGTGCTATGGGTGGGAGTGCAGATACGCAGTATTTT; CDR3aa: CSAMGGSADTQYF
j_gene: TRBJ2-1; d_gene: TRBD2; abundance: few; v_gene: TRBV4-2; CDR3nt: TGTGCCAGCAGCCAAGACCCAGCGGGAGGTAATGAGCAGTTCTTC; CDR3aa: CASSQDPAGGNEQFF
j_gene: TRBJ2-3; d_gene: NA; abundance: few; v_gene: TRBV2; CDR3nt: TGTGCCAGCACCCTCGAGACGCAGTATTTT; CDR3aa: CASTLETQYF
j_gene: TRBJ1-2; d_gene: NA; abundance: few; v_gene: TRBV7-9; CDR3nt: TGTGCCAGCAGCTTAGCGCAAACAACAGCTAATGGCTACACCTTC; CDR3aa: CASSLAQTTANGYTF
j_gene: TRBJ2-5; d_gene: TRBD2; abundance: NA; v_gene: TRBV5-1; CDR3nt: TGCGCCAGCAGCACTAGCGGGAGGGGTGAGACCCAGTACTTC; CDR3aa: CASSTSGRGETQYF
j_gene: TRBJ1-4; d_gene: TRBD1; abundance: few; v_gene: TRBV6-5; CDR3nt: TGTGCCAGCAGCTTCGACAGGGTCAATGAAAAACTGTTTTTT; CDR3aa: CASSFDRVNEKLFF
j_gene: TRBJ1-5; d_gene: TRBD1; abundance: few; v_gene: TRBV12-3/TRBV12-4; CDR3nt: TGTGCCAGCAGTCAGGGGGCTGGGGATCAGCCCCAGCATTTT; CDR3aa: CASSQGAGDQPQHF
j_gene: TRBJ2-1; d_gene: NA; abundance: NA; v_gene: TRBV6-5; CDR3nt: TGTGCCAGCAGTTCAAGCCCTGGGTCCTACAATGAGCAGTTCTTC; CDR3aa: CASSSSPGSYNEQFF
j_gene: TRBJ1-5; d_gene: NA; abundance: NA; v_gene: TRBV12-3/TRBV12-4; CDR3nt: TGTGCCAGCAGGCCCGACTTAGGAGGGGTAAGCAATCAGCCCCAGCATTTT; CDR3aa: CASRPDLGGVSNQPQHF
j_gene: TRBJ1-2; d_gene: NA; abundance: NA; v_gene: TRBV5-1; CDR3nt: TGCGCCAGCAGCTTAAGAGAAAGGGGCTACACCTTC; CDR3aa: CASSLRERGYTF
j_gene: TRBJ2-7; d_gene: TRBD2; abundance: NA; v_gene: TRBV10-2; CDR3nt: TGCGCCAGCAGTGACCCAGGACTAGCGGGAGATTACGAGCAGTACTTC; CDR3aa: CASSDPGLAGDYEQYF
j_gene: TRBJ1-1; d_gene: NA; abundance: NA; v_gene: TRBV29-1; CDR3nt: TGTAGCGTTCGCCAGGGTCAACGGACTGAAGCTTTCTTT; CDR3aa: CSVRQGQRTEAFF
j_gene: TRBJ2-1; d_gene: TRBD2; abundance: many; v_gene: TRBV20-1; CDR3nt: TGCAGTGCTTCCCTAGCGGGAGGGTGGAATGAGCAGTTCTTC; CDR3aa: CSASLAGGWNEQFF
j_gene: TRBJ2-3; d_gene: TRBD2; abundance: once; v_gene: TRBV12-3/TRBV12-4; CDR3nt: TGTGCCAGCAGTTTCCGCGGGGGGGCCGGAGACGCGCAGTATTTT; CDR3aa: CASSFRGGAGDAQYF
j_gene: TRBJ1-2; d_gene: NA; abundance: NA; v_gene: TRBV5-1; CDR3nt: TGCGCCAGCAGCGATATTACAGGCAACTATGGCTACACCTTC; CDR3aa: CASSDITGNYGYTF
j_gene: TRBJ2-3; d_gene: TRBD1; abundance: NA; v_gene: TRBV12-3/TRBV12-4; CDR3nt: TGTGCCAGCATCAAGGACAGGGGGCGCGCAGATACGCAGTATTTT; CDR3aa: CASIKDRGRADTQYF
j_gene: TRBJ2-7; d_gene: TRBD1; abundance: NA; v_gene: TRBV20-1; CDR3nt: TGCAGTGCTAGTACAGGGGGCAGGGGCGAGCAGTACTTC; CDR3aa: CSASTGGRGEQYF
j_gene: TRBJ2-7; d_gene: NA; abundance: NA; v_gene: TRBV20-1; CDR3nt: TGCAGTGCTAGAGGACTCCATGTCGACTACGAGCAGTACTTC; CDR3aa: CSARGLHVDYEQYF
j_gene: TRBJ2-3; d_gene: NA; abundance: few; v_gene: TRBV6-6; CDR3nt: TGTGCCAGCAGTTACTCGGACGGGGGTAATACGCAGTATTTT; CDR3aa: CASSYSDGGNTQYF
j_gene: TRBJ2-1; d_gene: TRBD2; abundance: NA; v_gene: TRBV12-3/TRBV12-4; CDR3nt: TGTGCCAGCAGTTTAGCTAGCGGGGGCCCCTCCTACAATGAGCAGTTCTTC; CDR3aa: CASSLASGGPSYNEQFF
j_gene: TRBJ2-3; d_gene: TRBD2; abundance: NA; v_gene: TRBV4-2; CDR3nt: TGTGCCAGCAGCCCGGACGGGGGGATGGGAACAGATACGCAGTATTTT; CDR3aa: CASSPDGGMGTDTQYF
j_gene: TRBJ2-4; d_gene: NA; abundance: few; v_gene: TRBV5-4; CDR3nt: TGTGCCAGCAGCGCAGAGGCCTCCTTAAGAAACATTCAGTACTTC; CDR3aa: CASSAEASLRNIQYF
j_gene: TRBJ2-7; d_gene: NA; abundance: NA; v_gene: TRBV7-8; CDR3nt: TGTGCCACGGGGGCCGGGACAAAGACCTACGAGCAGTACTTC; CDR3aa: CATGAGTKTYEQYF
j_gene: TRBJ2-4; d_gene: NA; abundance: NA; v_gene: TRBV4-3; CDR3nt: TGCGCCAGCAGCCACTTGACAGGGAGGGACATTCAGTACTTC; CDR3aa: CASSHLTGRDIQYF
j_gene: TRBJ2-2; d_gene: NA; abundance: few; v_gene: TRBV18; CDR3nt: TGTGCCAGCTCACCAGAAGGGGTCGGGGAGCTGTTTTTT; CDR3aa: CASSPEGVGELFF
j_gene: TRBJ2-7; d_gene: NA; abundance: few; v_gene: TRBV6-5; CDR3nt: TGTGCCAGCAGTTACGACCGACAGGCTGGTTCCGAGCAGTACTTC; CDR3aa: CASSYDRQAGSEQYF
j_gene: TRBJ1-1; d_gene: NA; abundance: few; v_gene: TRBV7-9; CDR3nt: TGTGCCAGCAGCACTTGGACGAACACTGAAGCTTTCTTT; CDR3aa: CASSTWTNTEAFF
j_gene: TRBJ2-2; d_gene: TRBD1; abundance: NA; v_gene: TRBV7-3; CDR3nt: TGTGCCAGCAGCTTAGTTGGGACAGGGGACACCGGGGAGCTGTTTTTT; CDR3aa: CASSLVGTGDTGELFF
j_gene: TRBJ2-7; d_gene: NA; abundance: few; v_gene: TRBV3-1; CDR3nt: TGTGCCAGCAGCCAAGTAGCGACGGAGTCCTACGAGCAGTACTTC; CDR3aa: CASSQVATESYEQYF
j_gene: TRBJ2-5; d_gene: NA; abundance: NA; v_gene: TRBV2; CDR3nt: TGTGCCAGCAGTGGATATGCCGCAGAGACCCAGTACTTC; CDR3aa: CASSGYAAETQYF
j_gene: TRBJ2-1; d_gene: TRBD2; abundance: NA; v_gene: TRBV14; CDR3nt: TGTGCCAGCAGCCAGCGGGGGACCCTGTACAATGAGCAGTTCTTC; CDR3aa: CASSQRGTLYNEQFF
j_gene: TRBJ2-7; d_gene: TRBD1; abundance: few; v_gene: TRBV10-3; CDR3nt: TGTGTCATCAGTGAGTCGGGGGACAGGGAAGGTTGGGAGCAGTACTTC; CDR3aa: CVISESGDREGWEQYF
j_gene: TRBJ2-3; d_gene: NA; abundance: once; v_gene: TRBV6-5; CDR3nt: TGTGCCAGCAGTTACCGGGCAGGACTTGGCACAGATACGCAGTATTTT; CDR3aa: CASSYRAGLGTDTQYF
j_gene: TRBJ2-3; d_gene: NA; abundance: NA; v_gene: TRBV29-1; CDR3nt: TGCAGCGTTGAAAGCCCGGGGGATTTTACAGATACGCAGTATTTT; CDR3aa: CSVESPGDFTDTQYF
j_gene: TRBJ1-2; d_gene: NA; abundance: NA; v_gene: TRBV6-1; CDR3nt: TGTGCCAGCCGCCAGGGACGGCTCTATGGCTACACCTTC; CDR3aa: CASRQGRLYGYTF